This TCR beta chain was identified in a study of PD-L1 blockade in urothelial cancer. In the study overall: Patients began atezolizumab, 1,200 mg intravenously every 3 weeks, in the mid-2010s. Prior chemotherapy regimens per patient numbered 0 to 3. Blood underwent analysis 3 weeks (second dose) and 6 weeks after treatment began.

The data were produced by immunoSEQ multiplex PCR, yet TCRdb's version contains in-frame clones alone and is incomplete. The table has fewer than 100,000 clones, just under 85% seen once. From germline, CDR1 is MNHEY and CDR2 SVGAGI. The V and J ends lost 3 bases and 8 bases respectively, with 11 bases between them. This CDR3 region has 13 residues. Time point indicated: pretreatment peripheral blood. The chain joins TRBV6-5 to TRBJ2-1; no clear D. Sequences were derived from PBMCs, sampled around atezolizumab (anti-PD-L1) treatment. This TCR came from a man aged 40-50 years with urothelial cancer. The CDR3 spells CASSYGRRDEQFF. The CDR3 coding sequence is TGTGCCAGCAGTTATGGCCGTCGGGATGAGCAGTTCTTC.